Following are 7 T cell receptor beta chains from one sample sequenced in a study of technical replicates of blood from a handful of donors. Produced via immunoSEQ multiplex PCR; TCRdb's table is partial and in-frame only. The top ten hold more than 0.2% of the sample, which has tens of thousands of clones, roughly 93% seen once. The sample taken for sequencing was T cells isolated from PBMCs. These receptors all come from a human donor in good health.

This chain joins TRBV4-1 and TRBJ2-7; 11 nucleotides agree with TRBD2. The CDR3 length is 16 residues. V was clipped by 3 bases and J by 0 bases; unmatched bases: 4. Germline CDR1 and CDR2: MGHRA and YSYEKL. For the CDR3, the DNA is TGCGCCAGCAGCCAGGGACTAGCGGCGAGCTCCTACGAGCAGTACTTC. Amino acid sequence: CASSQGLAASSYEQYF.

The rearrangement links TRBV21-1 to TRBJ2-7; the table's D call, TRBD2, was not checked against the DNA. TRBV21-1 is designated a pseudogene. CDR3 size: 13 residues. Here the CDR3 reads CANPGLAFHEQYF. CDR3 DNA: TGTGCCAACCCGGGACTAGCGTTCCACGAGCAGTACTTC.

The CDR3 sequence is CASSQVSGGRRFF. CDR3 coding DNA: TGTGCCAGCAGCCAAGTATCAGGCGGGAGGAGGTTCTTC. The chain joins TRBV4-2 to TRBJ2-1; 8 bases are a match to TRBD2. With 1 base clipped from V and 15 bases from J, the junction kept 8 bases outside the gene matches. Germline loops: CDR1 LGHNA, CDR2 YNFKEQ. The CDR3 is 13 amino acids.

The table lists this clone with a count of one. CDR3 nucleotides: TGTGCCACCATAAGTCCCCGGGGACACCCCGGGGAGCTGTTTTTT. Its translation is CATISPRGHPGELFF. The V call is TRBV25-1, the J call TRBJ2-2, with D possibly TRBD1 on 6 matching bases. CDR1 is MGHDK, CDR2 SYGVNS, per germline. The germline V and J ends were trimmed by 10 bases and 6 bases, with 21 bases remaining between them. There are 15 residues in the CDR3. The entire variable domain, with the rest obtained from reference TRBV25-1 and TRBJ2-2, is as follows: EADIYQTPRYLVIGTGKKITLECSQTMGHDKMYWYQQDPGMELHLIHYSYGVNSTEKGDLSSESTVSRIRTEHFPLTLESARPSHTSQYLCATISPRGHPGELFFGEGSRLTVL.

The chain combines TRBV7-2 with TRBJ2-3; D ambiguous. This CDR3 comprises 16 residues. V was pared by 5 bases and J by 0 bases, with 15 bases between. Germline-derived CDR1 and CDR2 are SGHTA and FQGNSA. The CDR3 DNA reads TGTGCCAGCAGCCCCTTGAGGTTTACTAGCACAGATACGCAGTATTTT. It codes for CASSPLRFTSTDTQYF.

V usage is TRBV4-1 and J usage is TRBJ1-3; 7 bases map to TRBD1. With V trimmed by 4 bases and J by 0 bases, 24 bases remained unmatched. CDR1 MGHRA and CDR2 YSYEKL come from the germline V gene. The CDR3 loop spans 22 amino acids. This CDR3 reads CASSPPDWWTGKIHRSGNTIYF. The CDR3 bases are TGCGCCAGCAGCCCGCCAGACTGGTGGACAGGCAAAATTCATCGCTCTGGAAACACCATATATTTT.

The rearrangement uses TRBV5-1 and TRBJ2-3; D is possibly TRBD2 (5 bases). Trimming took 2 bases from V and 4 from J, leaving 14 bases between them. Germline CDR1 reads SGHRS; CDR2 reads YFSETQ. This CDR3 is 15 amino acids long. CDR3 region: CASSFAGISADTQYF. DNA of the CDR3: TGCGCCAGCAGCTTTGCCGGGATATCAGCAGATACGCAGTATTTT.